A single sample gave rise to the 29 T cell receptor beta chains below, sequenced in a study of T cell repertoires in cytomegalovirus infection. TCRdb re-derived calls from the reads in MiXCR, one entry per CDR3 protein. The table has about 150,000 distinct CDR3 sequences, 20% to 25% seen once. The sequencing input was PBMCs. These TCRs come from a human donor in good health (CMV status not recorded). Some clones in this sample may be carry-over from other donors' samples.

The V call is TRBV18, the J call TRBJ1-1; no definite D call. Between the trimmed V and J ends, which lost 6 bases and 8 bases, there was a span of 16 bases. This CDR3 has 13 amino acids. CDR1 and CDR2 (germline): KGHSH, LQKENI. Here the CDR3 reads CASSSGPLAEAFF. As DNA, the CDR3 is TGTGCCAGCTCTTCGGGTCCACTAGCGGAAGCTTTCTTT.

This clonotype was recorded a few times. J is TRBJ2-5 and V is TRBV28; D gene uncertain. The CDR3 has 12 residues. Germline-derived CDR1 and CDR2 are MDHEN and SYDVKM. V was pared by 4 bases and J by 4 bases, with 7 bases between. DNA of the CDR3: TGTGCCAGCAGTTGGATTGGAGAGACCCAGTACTTC. Protein sequence: CASSWIGETQYF.

This chain uses TRBV6-5 with TRBJ2-7; D is unresolved. This CDR3 comprises 13 residues. V shed 2 bases and J shed 3 bases, with 8 bases lying between them. Germline V gene data show CDR1 as MNHEY and CDR2 as SVGAGI. CDR3 nucleotides: TGTGCCAGCAGTTACGACCACCTCTACGAGCAGTACTTC. Amino acids: CASSYDHLYEQYF.

Here the CDR3 reads CASSPRLAGQETQYF. As DNA, the CDR3 is TGTGCCAGTAGTCCGCGACTAGCGGGGCAAGAGACCCAGTACTTC. The chain employs TRBV19 and TRBJ2-5, with TRBD2 matching over 11 bases. The CDR3 runs 15 residues. Germline assignment: CDR1 LNHDA and CDR2 SQIVND (reference sequence). Trimming took 5 bases from V and 2 from J; bases not matched to a gene: 4.

This clonotype was picked up a small number of times. The chain employs TRBV28 and TRBJ2-7; maybe TRBD1 (6 bases). This CDR3 region has 12 residues. CDR1 and CDR2 from the germline V gene are MDHEN and SYDVKM. V was clipped by 7 bases and J by 4 bases, with 11 bases between them. The CDR3 DNA sequence: TGTGCCAGCAATGAGGGGGAGTACGAGCAGTACTTC. Its protein is CASNEGEYEQYF.

The J gene is TRBJ2-2, the V gene TRBV2; 9 bases align to TRBD2. This CDR3 has 16 amino acids. Germline CDR1 reads SNHLY; CDR2 reads FYNNEI. V trimming: 6 bases; J trimming: 7 bases; junction bases outside the gene matches: 12. The CDR3 coding sequence is TGTGCCAGCAGCCTTAGCGGGAGAGTAACAGGCGGGGAGCTGTTTTTT. It codes for CASSLSGRVTGGELFF.

This clonotype was detected only a few times. The chain recombines TRBV28 with TRBJ1-3; D may be TRBD1 (5 bases). Germline CDR1 and CDR2: MDHEN and SYDVKM. With 5 bases removed from V and 4 bases from J, the gap between germline ends came to 18 bases. The CDR3 length is 16 residues. CDR3 region: CASSPILWTPGNTIYF. Written as DNA, the CDR3 is TGTGCCAGCAGTCCAATTTTGTGGACACCGGGAAACACCATATATTTT. Looking up the rest from reference TRBV28 and TRBJ1-3 gives the full variable domain: DVKVTQSSRYLVKRTGEKVFLECVQDMDHENMFWYRQDPGLGLRLIYFSYDVKMKEKGDIPEGYSVSREKKERFSLILESASTNQTSMYLCASSPILWTPGNTIYFGEGSWLTVV.

The table lists this clonotype with many counts. DNA for the CDR3: TGTGCCAGCAGCAACCCTACAGGGCCCTGGGAGCTGTTTTTT. As protein: CASSNPTGPWELFF. The V call is TRBV7-8, the J call TRBJ2-2; a possible D gene is TRBD1 (6 bases). The V and J ends lost 5 bases and 9 bases respectively, with 16 bases between them. Germline V gene lookup returns CDR1 SGHVS and CDR2 FQNEAQ. This CDR3 is 14 amino acids long.

The chain uses TRBV19 and TRBJ2-3; possible D gene TRBD2, 7 bases. The CDR3 has 20 amino acids. The ends were cut back, 5 bases at V and 4 bases at J, with 31 bases in the middle. Germline CDR1 and CDR2: LNHDA and SQIVND (reference sequence). The CDR3 DNA is TGTGCCAGTAGTCCCGGCAGGGGAAGGCGGGAGAGGGATGGTCCAGATACGCAGTATTTT. This gives the protein CASSPGRGRRERDGPDTQYF.

This clonotype showed up just a few times. The chain recombines TRBV7-3 with TRBJ2-7; TRBD2 might be the D (6 bases). CDR3 length: 13 amino acids. Between the trimmed V and J ends, which lost 6 bases and 0 bases, there was a span of 9 bases. In germline, CDR1 is SGHTA, CDR2 FQGTGA. CDR3 region: CASSVADSYEQYF. The DNA for the CDR3 is TGTGCCAGCAGTGTAGCGGACTCCTACGAGCAGTACTTC.

This clonotype was seen at least ten times. The CDR3, as DNA: TGTGCCAGCAGTTTTGGCACCTACTACGAGCAGTACTTC. It specifies CASSFGTYYEQYF. V usage is TRBV12-3 or TRBV12-4 and J usage is TRBJ2-7; D ambiguous. The germline V and J ends were trimmed by 3 bases and 3 bases, with 9 bases remaining between them. The CDR3 contains 13 residues.

The chain uses TRBV7-9 and TRBJ2-5, with D perhaps matching TRBD1 (5 bases). The CDR3 totals 15 residues. The germline V gene has CDR1 SEHNR and CDR2 FQNEAQ (reference sequence). V lost 5 bases, J lost 2 bases, and 15 bases lay in between. This chain's CDR3 is CASSREMGRQETQYF. In DNA form, the CDR3 reads TGTGCCAGCAGCCGAGAGATGGGGCGACAAGAGACCCAGTACTTC.

The rearrangement uses TRBV20-1 and TRBJ2-2, with 10 bases aligning to TRBD2. With 4 bases clipped from V and 4 bases from J, the junction kept 6 bases outside the gene matches. The CDR3 has 15 residues. Germline values: CDR1 DFQATT, CDR2 SNEGSKA (reference sequence). The CDR3 spells CSAKPSGRVTGELFF. The CDR3, as DNA: TGCAGTGCTAAGCCAAGCGGGAGGGTCACCGGGGAGCTGTTTTTT.

This clonotype was seen repeatedly, ten times or more. The chain couples TRBV12-3 or TRBV12-4 to TRBJ2-4; the D gene is possibly TRBD2 (5 bases). The CDR3 is 16 residues long. The V and J ends lost 3 bases and 0 bases respectively, with 12 bases between them. The CDR3 sequence is CASSLGRSLAKNIQYF. CDR3 nucleotides: TGTGCCAGCAGTTTGGGGAGAAGTCTAGCCAAAAACATTCAGTACTTC.

CDR3 residues: CSVLGGTF. The DNA of the CDR3 is TGCAGCGTTCTTGGTGGAACCTTC. The chain uses TRBV29-1 and TRBJ1-2; D is unclear. This CDR3 has 8 amino acids. Germline V gene lookup returns CDR1 SQVTM and CDR2 ANQGSEA. Trimming stripped 5 bases from V and 14 bases from J, with 9 bases between.

V and J are TRBV20-1 and TRBJ2-4; 12 bases are shared with TRBD2. Germline V CDR1 and CDR2: DFQATT, SNEGSKA (reference sequence). With V trimmed by 0 bases and J by 8 bases, 14 bases remained unmatched. The CDR3 loop spans 18 amino acids. The CDR3 nucleotides are TGCAGTGCTAGAGAGCAGGGGATGACTAGCGGGAGCTGGCACATTCAGTACTTC. This encodes CSAREQGMTSGSWHIQYF.

The V call is TRBV28, the J call TRBJ2-7, with D maybe TRBD2 (5 bases). Germline CDR1 and CDR2: MDHEN and SYDVKM. Deletions cut 3 bases from V and 4 bases from J, with 10 bases between. The CDR3 totals 13 residues. The CDR3 loop reads CASSFLEGYEQYF. The DNA of the CDR3 is TGTGCCAGCAGTTTTCTCGAGGGTTACGAGCAGTACTTC. Combining the CDR3 with reference TRBV28 and TRBJ2-7 gives the whole variable domain DVKVTQSSRYLVKRTGEKVFLECVQDMDHENMFWYRQDPGLGLRLIYFSYDVKMKEKGDIPEGYSVSREKKERFSLILESASTNQTSMYLCASSFLEGYEQYFGPGTRLTVT.

With regard to this clonotype: A single base separates this from a much larger clone, so it may be a read error. The V gene is TRBV28, the J gene TRBJ2-4; 11 bases align to TRBD1. Germline CDR1 MDHEN, CDR2 SYDVKM. This CDR3 has 15 amino acids. The CDR3 DNA follows: TGTGACAGCAGTTCCACCGGGACAGGGGGTAACATTCAGTACTTC. It is translated as CDSSSTGTGGNIQYF. Together with reference TRBV28 and TRBJ2-4, the CDR3 gives the full variable domain: DVKVTQSSRYLVKRTGEKVFLECVQDMDHENMFWYRQDPGLGLRLIYFSYDVKMKEKGDIPEGYSVSREKKERFSLILESASTNQTSMYLCDSSSTGTGGNIQYFGAGTRLSVL.

This clonotype was seen more than once but under ten times. This chain connects TRBV19 to TRBJ1-2; D is unresolved. Looked up from germline, CDR1 is LNHDA and CDR2 is SQIVND (reference sequence). V was shortened by 11 bases and J by 8 bases, with 6 bases between the two germline ends. This CDR3 region has 8 residues. This chain's CDR3 is CASGGYTF. The DNA for the CDR3 is TGTGCCTCGGGCGGCTACACCTTC.

The sample holds many counts of this clonotype. This chain joins TRBV7-6 and TRBJ1-1, with D possibly being TRBD1 (5 bases). CDR3 length: 14 residues. Germline CDR1 and CDR2: SGHVS and FNYEAQ. V was shortened by 2 bases and J by 4 bases, with 11 bases between the two germline ends. CDR3 residues: CASSLSSGVTEAFF. The CDR3, as DNA: TGTGCCAGCAGCTTATCGTCGGGGGTCACTGAAGCTTTCTTT.

The J gene is TRBJ2-3, the V gene TRBV5-1; TRBD2 matches 11 bases. The CDR3 is made up of 15 amino acids. V shed 4 bases, J shed 3 bases, and the junction held 4 bases outside the gene matches. Germline-derived CDR1 and CDR2 are SGHRS and YFSETQ. CDR3 DNA: TGCGCCAGCAGCATTAGCGGGGGGGTGACAGATACGCAGTATTTT. It encodes CASSISGGVTDTQYF.

The genes are TRBV24-1 and TRBJ2-3, with 9 nucleotides matching TRBD2. Germline values: CDR1 KGHDR, CDR2 SFDVKD. This CDR3 has 16 amino acids. With V trimmed by 4 bases and J by 3 bases, 7 bases remained unmatched. The DNA of the CDR3 is TGTGCCACCAGTGACCGGACTAGCGAGAATACAGATACGCAGTATTTT. Its translation is CATSDRTSENTDTQYF.

This clonotype came up many times. The chain employs TRBV7-2 and TRBJ2-3; D possibly corresponds to TRBD1 (5 bases). V lost 4 bases, J lost 0 bases, and 14 bases lay in between. The CDR3 is made up of 16 amino acids. Germline CDR1 reads SGHTA; CDR2 reads FQGNSA. This chain's CDR3 is CASSSRGAVSTDTQYF. The DNA of the CDR3 is TGTGCCAGCAGCTCAAGGGGTGCGGTTAGCACAGATACGCAGTATTTT.

The chain couples TRBV28 to TRBJ2-1; TRBD1 aligns across 12 bases. The length of the CDR3 is 16 residues. The V and J ends lost 6 bases and 9 bases, in that order; junction bases with no gene match: 12. Germline CDR1 and CDR2: MDHEN and SYDVKM. The CDR3 reads CASRLTGTGGRGEQFF. In nucleotides, the CDR3 is TGTGCCAGCAGACTGACCGGGACAGGGGGCCGAGGTGAGCAGTTCTTC.

Only a few counts were recorded for this clonotype. V and J are TRBV4-2 and TRBJ1-1, with no clear D. The CDR3 consists of 13 residues. The ends were cut back, 0 bases at V and 4 bases at J, with 6 bases in the middle. Germline V lookup: CDR1 LGHNA, CDR2 YNFKEQ. This chain's CDR3 is CASSQEYGTEAFF. Written as DNA, the CDR3 is TGTGCCAGCAGCCAAGAATACGGCACTGAAGCTTTCTTT.

There are a few counts of this clonotype. One end of the junction fails to match germline, which may point to a read error. The CDR3 loop is CASSPRNRDGSVF. In DNA, the CDR3 is TGTGCCAGCTCACCACGGAACCGGGACGGGTCTGTCTTC. The rearrangement uses TRBV18 and TRBJ2-5; D is possibly TRBD1 or TRBD2 (5 bases each). The CDR3 contains 13 residues. Germline lookup yields CDR1 KGHSH and CDR2 LQKENI.

V usage is TRBV20-1 and J usage is TRBJ1-1; the match to TRBD1 covers 8 bases. The CDR3 length is 16 residues. Germline trimming cut 0 bases from V and 0 bases from J; bases unmatched to any gene: 6. Germline CDR1 DFQATT, CDR2 SNEGSKA (reference sequence). In nucleotides, the CDR3 is TGCAGTGCTAGAGATCGGAGACAGGGGATGAACACTGAAGCTTTCTTT. The encoded protein is CSARDRRQGMNTEAFF.

This clonotype showed up just a few times. The V gene is TRBV30, the J gene TRBJ2-3, with TRBD2 identical over 7 bases. Per germline, CDR1 GTSNPN and CDR2 SVGIG (reference sequence). After removal of 2 bases from V and 2 bases from J, the junction contained 4 bases not matched to a gene. CDR3 length: 14 residues. The chain's CDR3 is CAWSIGGVTDTQYF. In nucleotides, the CDR3 is TGTGCCTGGAGTATTGGGGGGGTCACAGATACGCAGTATTTT. Complete variable domain (other parts from reference TRBV30 and TRBJ2-3): SQTIHQWPATLVQPVGSPLSLECTVEGTSNPNLYWYRQAAGRGLQLLFYSVGIGQISSEVPQNLSASRPQDRQFILSSKKLLLSDSGFYLCAWSIGGVTDTQYFGPGTRLTVL.

The chain is built from TRBV27 and TRBJ2-5, with a possible D match to TRBD1 (6 bases). From germline, CDR1 is MNHEY and CDR2 SMNVEV (reference sequence). Trimming stripped 2 bases from V and 5 bases from J, with 21 bases between. The CDR3 runs 17 residues. The CDR3 loop is CASSLIVRGTIQETQYF. Written as DNA, the CDR3 is TGTGCCAGCAGTTTAATAGTAAGGGGGACCATACAGGAGACCCAGTACTTC.